This entry lists 17 T cell receptor beta chains sequenced from one sample in a study of T cells after yellow fever vaccination. TCRdb called the 5' RACE reads again in MiXCR, with one record for every CDR3 protein. The repertoire holds 400,000 or so distinct CDR3 sequences, with 18% as singletons. The sample in question was PBMCs, obtained before the yellow fever booster vaccination. The receptors come from a man aged 18-30 years who received the YFV17D yellow fever vaccine.

This clonotype was detected a few times. This rearrangement joins TRBV20-1 to TRBJ1-1; maybe TRBD1 (5 bases). The CDR3 extends over 13 amino acids. Trimming removed 4 bases from V and 1 base from J, with 10 bases in between. Germline V gene data show CDR1 as DFQATT and CDR2 as SNEGSKA (reference sequence). The CDR3 DNA reads as TGCAGTGCTACACCCAGGGCGAACACTGAAGCTTTCTTT. The encoded protein is CSATPRANTEAFF.

This clonotype was counted only a few times. The chain couples TRBV10-3 to TRBJ2-1; D might be TRBD1 (5 bases). Germline V CDR1 and CDR2: ENHRY, SYGVKD. This CDR3 has 14 amino acids. V dropped 2 bases and J dropped 8 bases, with 13 bases sitting between them. CDR3 nucleotide sequence: TGTGCCATCAGTGAGGGGCAGGGTATGGATGAGCAGTTCTTC. Translating it yields CAISEGQGMDEQFF.

This clonotype was observed a few times. CDR3 nucleotides: TGTGCCAGCAGCTCGGGGGGACTGAACACCGGGGAGCTGTTTTTT. This sequence encodes CASSSGGLNTGELFF. The chain combines TRBV7-6 with TRBJ2-2, with 7 nucleotides matching TRBD2. V was pared by 4 bases and J by 1 base, with 3 bases of the junction left unmatched. This CDR3 is 15 amino acids long. Per the germline V gene, CDR1 is SGHVS and CDR2 is FNYEAQ.

In its sample, this clonotype was seen a few times. The chain recombines TRBV7-2 with TRBJ2-5; 10 bases are a match to TRBD1. With 5 bases clipped from V and 1 base from J, the junction kept 4 bases outside the gene matches. The V gene's germline CDR1 is SGHTA and CDR2 FQGNSA. CDR3 length: 15 residues. The DNA for the CDR3 is TGTGCCAGCAGCGCACGGACAGGGGGCCAAGAGACCCAGTACTTC. Protein product: CASSARTGGQETQYF.

The table lists this clonotype with a few counts. This chain links TRBV5-1 with TRBJ2-3; TRBD2 matches at 10 bases. In germline, CDR1 is SGHRS, CDR2 YFSETQ. J was trimmed by 1 base and V by 5 bases; bases with no gene match: 10. The CDR3 consists of 17 residues. CDR3 nucleotides: TGCGCCAGCAGACAAACCGGGACTAGCGTCGGCACAGATACGCAGTATTTT. Amino acids: CASRQTGTSVGTDTQYF.

This clonotype was found a few times. V usage is TRBV6-2 or TRBV6-3 and J usage is TRBJ2-1; 7 bases fit TRBD2. The CDR3 is 16 amino acids. Germline CDR1 is MNHEY and CDR2 is SVGEGT. Trimming took 7 bases from V and 6 from J; bases not matched to a gene: 15. CDR3 in DNA: TGTGCCAGCACCATAAGGACTAGGGGAGGGATCAATGAGCAGTTCTTC. Translated: CASTIRTRGGINEQFF.

The rearrangement joins TRBV29-1 to TRBJ2-2; D gene unclear. The CDR3 is 14 residues long. The V gene's germline CDR1 is SQVTM and CDR2 ANQGSEA. Trimming took off 2 bases at V and 1 base at J, with 8 bases between the two ends. The CDR3 sequence is CSVEPRKNTGELFF. The DNA for the CDR3 is TGCAGCGTTGAACCCAGGAAGAACACCGGGGAGCTGTTTTTT.

This clonotype was picked up a small number of times. The chain recombines TRBV9 with TRBJ2-7; D is undetermined. Trimming removed 2 bases from V and 1 base from J, with 13 bases in between. The CDR3 extends over 15 amino acids. Germline values: CDR1 SGDLS, CDR2 YYNGEE. The CDR3 sequence is CASSVYSSQSYEQYF. The DNA for the CDR3 is TGTGCCAGCAGCGTTTACAGCTCCCAATCCTACGAGCAGTACTTC.

This clonotype was picked up many times. The chain has TRBV11-2 and TRBJ1-1; the match to TRBD1 covers 8 bases. The V gene end was trimmed by 1 base and the J gene end by 1 base; junction bases not matched to a gene: 2. CDR3 size: 15 residues. The V gene's germline CDR1 is SGHAT and CDR2 FQNNGV. CDR3 loop: CASSLAGTGNTEAFF. The CDR3 nucleotides are TGTGCCAGCAGCTTAGCCGGGACAGGGAACACTGAAGCTTTCTTT.

In this sample, this clonotype turned up a few times. The genes are TRBV20-1 and TRBJ2-7; 8 bases fit TRBD1. V shed 1 base and J 2 bases; nucleotides not matched to a gene: 4. This CDR3 has 14 amino acids. The germline V gene encodes CDR1 DFQATT and CDR2 SNEGSKA (reference sequence). This CDR3 reads CSARGVTGAYEQYF. The CDR3 nucleotides are TGCAGTGCTAGAGGCGTGACAGGGGCCTACGAGCAGTACTTC.

This clonotype has more than one count but fewer than ten. The gene calls are TRBV29-1 and TRBJ1-2, with D perhaps TRBD1 (5 bases). V lost 1 base and J 4 bases, leaving 13 bases between the germline ends. The CDR3 has 14 amino acids. Per germline, CDR1 SQVTM and CDR2 ANQGSEA. CDR3 loop: CSVEVSGSTYGYTF. The CDR3, as DNA: TGCAGCGTTGAAGTTTCAGGGTCCACCTATGGCTACACCTTC.

In the case of this clonotype: This clone may be a read error of a much larger clone one base away. CDR3 loop: CASSFTGTSGGHNEQFF. CDR3 DNA: TGCGCCAGCAGCTTTACAGGGACTAGCGGGGGGCACAATGAGCAGTTCTTC. This rearrangement joins TRBV5-1 to TRBJ2-1, with 15 nucleotides matching TRBD2. Germline lookup yields CDR1 SGHRS and CDR2 YFSETQ. With V trimmed by 2 bases and J by 5 bases, 5 bases remained unmatched. This CDR3 spans 17 amino acids.

The V and J genes are TRBV5-4 and TRBJ1-1; possibly TRBD1 for D (6 bases). The CDR3 is made up of 14 amino acids. V lost 2 bases and J 4 bases, leaving 12 bases between the germline ends. Germline CDR1 and CDR2: SGHNT and YYREEE (reference sequence). This chain's CDR3 is CASSFERGGTEAFF. As DNA, the CDR3 is TGTGCCAGCAGCTTTGAGAGGGGGGGCACTGAAGCTTTCTTT.

V gene TRBV5-1 combines with J gene TRBJ2-1; 8 bases match TRBD1. This CDR3 spans 16 amino acids. Germline V gives CDR1 SGHRS, CDR2 YFSETQ. Losses at the gene ends were 0 bases for V and 8 bases for J; bases not matched to a gene: 10. The DNA of the CDR3 is TGCGCCAGCAGCTTGGATTCGGACAGGGTATCGTATGAGCAGTTCTTC. Translated, it gives CASSLDSDRVSYEQFF.

The chain combines TRBV29-1 with TRBJ2-1; 11 bases map to TRBD2. The V gene's germline CDR1 is SQVTM and CDR2 ANQGSEA. With V trimmed by 7 bases and J by 4 bases, 6 bases remained unmatched. The CDR3 extends over 14 amino acids. The DNA of the CDR3 is TGCAGCGCTTTAGCGGGGGGGTCTTACAATGAGCAGTTCTTC. Translating it yields CSALAGGSYNEQFF.

This clonotype came up many times. The chain is built from TRBV4-2 and TRBJ2-2; D ambiguous. Germline V gives CDR1 LGHNA, CDR2 YNFKEQ. This CDR3 has 15 amino acids. Deletions cut 0 bases from V and 0 bases from J, with 5 bases between. CDR3 in DNA: TGTGCCAGCAGCCAAGACGGTACGAACACCGGGGAGCTGTTTTTT. Translation: CASSQDGTNTGELFF.

The V and J genes are TRBV10-3 and TRBJ1-2; a weak D match, TRBD1 (5 bases). CDR1 and CDR2 (germline): ENHRY, SYGVKD. Between the trimmed V and J ends, which lost 2 bases and 7 bases, there was a span of 14 bases. The CDR3 runs 14 residues. CDR3 sequence reads: CAISEARDVGGYTF. The DNA of the CDR3 is TGTGCCATCAGTGAGGCTCGGGACGTCGGTGGCTACACCTTC.